This TCR beta chain was documented in a study of beta chain features in type 1 diabetes listed by TCRdb under 2018. Study-wide context: Mean age, gender distribution, total cell number and subset yield were not different between patients and healthy donors. A total of 107,917,701 sorted cells were examined across all samples, and a strong correlation was observed between cell number per subset and RNA yield. In the study, recently diagnosed type 1 diabetes patients and matched healthy donors were compared on the TCRB repertoires of their sorted circulating CD4+ T cell subsets. Whereas all 30 or so donors provided naive and central memory subsets, regulatory and stem cell-like memory subsets were isolated from just 8 patients and about 8 healthy donors.

This clone was seen more than once but under ten times. Its antigen is unknown. The input lacks base qualities; no much larger clone sits a single base away. The study at large found these results: Naive, central memory and regulatory TCRB repertoires appeared to be more alike among patients than among healthy donors. HLA sub-analyses involved small numbers of individuals, so any influence of HLA type on TCRB rearrangement remained unresolved. Type 1 diabetes patients showed a moderate but significant shortening of TCRB CDR3 length in all four CD4+ subsets. Shorter templates might have been favored by PCR, but patient and control samples were amplified and corrected together, so both groups would have been affected equally by any skew. At VDJ recombination sites, patients with type 1 diabetes made fewer insertions and deleted more nucleotides, a pattern implying thymic rearrangement abnormalities. Because cDNA rather than genomic DNA was sequenced, highly expressing activated cells could have been over-represented, although no difference in activation and CD3 levels was found between groups.

The cysteine opens and the phenylalanine closes a CDR3 of 17 amino acids. Just CDR3 DNA is preserved here, 51 bases in frame from base 1. The junction shows trimming of 0 bases on V and 3 bases on J, and the gene matches do not reach 9 bases of it. A single peripheral blood draw of about 116 mL on average was collected from each donor into heparinised tubes. A BD FACSAria II and a panel including CD45RO, CCR7, CD25, CD127, CD95 and CD27 were used to sort naive, central memory, regulatory and stem cell-like memory CD4+ T cells. Purity was above 98% for every sorted population. PBMCs were isolated right away by Lymphoprep density gradient centrifugation and were stained directly, without culture. To minimize batch effects, samples were stained and sorted in pairs, one healthy donor with one patient per experiment. All of the isolated RNA was reverse transcribed with the High Capacity cDNA Reverse Transcription Kit, so expressed TCRB transcripts were sequenced. Deep immunoSEQ sequencing was applied to naive, central memory and regulatory T cell samples, giving an average of about 3.57 million total reads per sample. Sorted cells were lysed in RLT buffer and RNA was extracted with DNase-treated RNeasy Micro or Mini kits, depending on cell number. Each cell subset was processed separately to prevent cross-contamination, with patient and healthy donor samples processed together. The immunoSEQ multiplex PCR was used to amplify TCRB sequences from cDNA, yielding 87-bp fragments that span the CDR3 region. Sequencing of the amplicons was performed on the Illumina HiSeq platform. In the authors' own workflow: PCR bias was computationally corrected using synthetic template baselines, reads within Hamming distance 2 were collapsed, and singletons that could not be merged were discarded. Reads were aligned to IMGT to assign V, D and J genes, CDR3 length, and insertions or deletions at six rearrangement sites. Within each subset, clonotype counts were normalized to sorted cell number, and only after that were true diversity and Gini coefficients computed with the tcR R package. The overlap coefficient, calculated on TCRB nucleotide sequences, was used to measure repertoire sharing. Out-of-frame TCRB sequences from naive cells were analyzed as a proxy for the pre-selection repertoire. The table comes from immuneACCESS by way of TCRdb, which keeps in-frame sequences with V and J called. Part of the clones is missing from these tables; in studies checked, under half for an unresolved V gene and the rest for unknown reasons. The V and J calls and the clone size are those of that table, but D and trimming were determined from the DNA. The table for this sample lists 300,000 to 350,000 clones; about 13% of them were counted only once. The ten largest clones take up roughly 0.015% of the sample.

The clonotype comes from a woman aged 18-29 years with type 1 diabetes. The chain uses TRBV23-1 and TRBJ1-1, with TRBD1 identical over 8 junction bases. TRBV23-1 is designated an ORF whose function remains uncertain. Material: naive CD4+ T cells from blood. This sample's cell subset or site label indicates: true naive CD4+ T cells. The nucleotide sequence reads TGCGCCAGCAGTCAATCTATTTGGGAACAGGGGGACACTGAAGCTTTCTTT. Translation gives CASSQSIWEQGDTEAFF.